The 10 T cell receptor beta chains listed next were all sequenced from one sample in a study of CD4+ T cells in melanoma. Using immunoSEQ multiplex PCR, the repertoire was profiled, and TCRdb retains in-frame clones only, with some absent. The sample records approximately 14,000 clones, approximately 70% being singletons. Sequences were obtained from cells from a culture (not recorded whether cultured in vitro). Receptors originate from a human donor with melanoma.

This clone was picked up one time. This chain uses TRBV10-3 with TRBJ2-2, with TRBD2 matching over 9 bases. Trimming at V came to 8 bases and at J to 1 base, leaving 8 bases not matched to a gene. CDR1 ENHRY and CDR2 SYGVKD come from the germline V gene. The CDR3 spans 16 residues. The CDR3 loop reads CAIRMSSGVNTGELFF. The CDR3, as DNA: TGTGCCATCCGGATGTCTAGCGGGGTGAACACCGGGGAGCTGTTTTTT.

This clone occurred a few times. The genes are TRBV6-6 and TRBJ2-3; D tentatively reads TRBD1 or TRBD2 (6 bases each). The CDR3 covers 14 residues. V lost 6 bases and J lost 2, with 12 bases in between. Germline CDR1 and CDR2: MNHNY and SVGAGI (reference sequence). CDR3 sequence reads: CASSQRGHTDTQYF. CDR3 nucleotide sequence: TGTGCCAGCAGCCAACGGGGGCACACAGATACGCAGTATTTT.

The chain has TRBV5-1 and TRBJ2-3, with 11 positions matching TRBD2. The J segment lost 6 bases and the V segment lost 1 base, leaving 4 bases of the junction unmatched. The CDR3 length is 15 residues. Germline V lookup: CDR1 SGHRS, CDR2 YFSETQ. The CDR3 sequence is CASSLLSGGVDTQYF. DNA for the CDR3: TGCGCCAGCAGCTTGCTTAGCGGGGGGGTTGATACGCAGTATTTT.

The V gene is TRBV29-1, the J gene TRBJ2-5; D is unclear. V dropped 4 bases and J dropped 5 bases, with 8 bases sitting between them. The CDR3 runs to 11 residues. Germline V gene data show CDR1 as SQVTM and CDR2 as ANQGSEA. The chain's CDR3 is CSVGVGETQYF. CDR3 nucleotides: TGCAGCGTTGGGGTGGGGGAGACCCAGTACTTC.

CDR3 DNA: TGTGCTAGTGGTGTTGGTAGACAAAGTCGGGCCAACGTCCTGACTTTC. This encodes CASGVGRQSRANVLTF. This rearrangement joins TRBV12-5 to TRBJ2-6, with D unclear. Germline V gene lookup returns CDR1 LGHNT and CDR2 FRNRAP. The V end lost 5 bases, the J end lost 5 bases, and 16 bases lay between the germline ends. This CDR3 has 16 residues.

The chain links TRBV5-1 to TRBJ2-7; the match to TRBD1 covers 7 bases. This CDR3 has 16 residues. The V gene's germline CDR1 is SGHRS and CDR2 YFSETQ. With 5 bases clipped from V and 5 bases from J, the junction kept 16 bases outside the gene matches. The CDR3 here is CASRRGRQGGVDEQYF. CDR3 DNA sequence: TGCGCCAGCAGGAGGGGCCGACAGGGTGGGGTTGACGAGCAGTACTTC.

The rearrangement links TRBV10-3 to TRBJ2-7, with 11 bases aligning to TRBD2. This CDR3 is 16 amino acids long. From germline, CDR1 is ENHRY and CDR2 SYGVKD. V lost 2 bases and J lost 7; bases outside the gene matches: 10. The CDR3 DNA is TGTGCCATCAGTGAGCTCCGTAGCGGGGGGGCGGGTGAGCAGTACTTC. It codes for CAISELRSGGAGEQYF.

This chain joins TRBV5-1 and TRBJ2-7; D gene ambiguous. CDR1 and CDR2 (germline): SGHRS, YFSETQ. The CDR3 consists of 12 residues. Trimming pared 7 bases from V and 4 bases from J, leaving 12 bases between. CDR3 DNA sequence: TGCGCCAGCCGCGAATCCGTATACGAGCAGTACTTC. This codes for CASRESVYEQYF. Supplemented by reference TRBV5-1 and TRBJ2-7, the full variable domain reads KAGVTQTPRYLIKTRGQQVTLSCSPISGHRSVSWYQQTPGQGLQFLFEYFSETQRNKGNFPGRFSGRQFSNSRSEMNVSTLELGDSALYLCASRESVYEQYFGPGTRLTVT.

This clone was counted a few times. The chain carries TRBV7-9 and TRBJ1-1; D is unclear. V lost 5 bases, J lost 1 base, and 11 bases lay in between. The CDR3 length is 14 residues. Germline-derived CDR1 and CDR2 are SEHNR and FQNEAQ (reference sequence). CDR3 region: CASSARGANTEAFF. DNA for the CDR3: TGTGCCAGCAGCGCCAGAGGCGCGAACACTGAAGCTTTCTTT.

The chain recombines TRBV5-1 with TRBJ2-7; the D call may be TRBD1 or TRBD2 (5 bases each). The CDR3 sequence is 17 residues long. CDR1 and CDR2 (germline): SGHRS, YFSETQ. Trimming removed 4 bases from V and 6 bases from J, with 26 bases in between. This CDR3 reads CASSRGLGPAGAGEQYF. The CDR3, as DNA: TGCGCCAGCAGCAGGGGCCTCGGACCGGCCGGGGCAGGCGAGCAGTACTTC.